These 18 T cell receptor beta chains originate from one sample sequenced in a study of blood T cells in healthy people across ages. With a J-beta primer mix and a sample-barcoded 5' primer, a second PCR ran about 7 to 12 cycles. TCRdb used MiXCR to reprocess the 5' RACE reads, holding one entry per CDR3 protein. The sample includes about 810,000 distinct CDR3 sequences, about 37% of them seen just once. Specimen: blood. These receptors were taken from a man between 18 and 29 years old in good health.

This clonotype was seen only a few times. J is TRBJ1-4 and V is TRBV5-1; 7 positions match TRBD1. This CDR3 is 16 amino acids long. V was pared by 4 bases and J by 0 bases, with 6 bases of the junction left unmatched. The germline CDR1 and CDR2 sequences are SGHRS and YFSETQ. CDR3 sequence (DNA): TGCGCCAGCAGCCCGACAGGGCACGCAACTAATGAAAAACTGTTTTTT. It specifies CASSPTGHATNEKLFF.

The chain is built from TRBV5-1 and TRBJ2-4, with D unclear. The last part of the DNA fits TRBJ2-7 better; the J call may be wrong. CDR1 is SGHRS and CDR2 is YFSETQ in the germline V gene. CDR3 length: 14 residues. This chain's CDR3 is CASSIWTRRDEQYF. DNA for the CDR3: TGCGCCAGCAGCATCTGGACCCGAAGGGACGAGCAGTACTTC.

Only a few counts were recorded for this clonotype. The chain uses TRBV12-3 or TRBV12-4 and TRBJ2-3, with 9 bases that match TRBD1. This CDR3 region has 16 residues. Unmatched junction bases numbered 11, after V lost 6 bases and J lost 4 bases. The DNA of the CDR3 is TGTGCCAGCAGGGAGCCGGGACAGGGAATTCCAGATACGCAGTATTTT. Its protein product is CASREPGQGIPDTQYF.

This rearrangement joins TRBV7-2 to TRBJ1-2; D is possibly TRBD1 (6 bases). The CDR3 totals 14 residues. The V end lost 7 bases, the J end lost 0 bases, and 12 bases lay between the germline ends. Per the germline V gene, CDR1 is SGHTA and CDR2 is FQGNSA. CDR3: CASTPDSANYGYTF. DNA for the CDR3: TGTGCCAGCACTCCGGACAGTGCTAACTATGGCTACACCTTC.

The table lists this clonotype with many counts. The rearrangement uses TRBV29-1 and TRBJ1-2; tentative D call: TRBD1 (5 bases). The CDR3 is 12 amino acids. Trimming left V 4 bases short and J 2 bases short, with 8 bases between. CDR1 is SQVTM, CDR2 ANQGSEA, per germline. The DNA for the CDR3 is TGCAGCGTTGGCTGGGACAACTATGGCTACACCTTC. Translated: CSVGWDNYGYTF.

The chain employs TRBV7-9 and TRBJ2-7; D gene ambiguous. The germline gives CDR1 SEHNR, CDR2 FQNEAQ (reference sequence). The CDR3 has 15 residues. Trimming removed 5 bases from V and 2 bases from J, with 16 bases in between. The CDR3 region is CASSPILGQTYEQYF. The CDR3 DNA is TGTGCCAGCAGCCCCATATTGGGCCAGACCTACGAGCAGTACTTC.

This clonotype was counted between two and nine times. The CDR3 loop is CASSSTGEGEAKNIQYF. CDR3 in DNA: TGTGCCAGCTCATCCACAGGGGAAGGAGAGGCCAAAAACATTCAGTACTTC. This rearrangement joins TRBV18 to TRBJ2-4; 7 bases agree with TRBD1. CDR3 length: 17 amino acids. V lost 5 bases and J lost 1; bases outside the gene matches: 11. In germline, CDR1 is KGHSH, CDR2 LQKENI.

The chain recombines TRBV30 with TRBJ2-1, with 8 bases matching TRBD1. CDR1 and CDR2 (germline): GTSNPN, SVGIG (reference sequence). The CDR3 totals 14 residues. The V segment lost 2 bases and the J segment 6 bases; nucleotides outside the gene matches: 6. As DNA, the CDR3 is TGTGCCTGGAGTCGGCAGGGGGCCGGCAATGAGCAGTTCTTC. Its translation is CAWSRQGAGNEQFF.

The sample holds a few counts of this clonotype. The chain employs TRBV20-1 and TRBJ2-1; 10 bases align to TRBD2. There are 15 residues in the CDR3. V shed 0 bases and J 8 bases; nucleotides not matched to a gene: 7. Per the germline V gene, CDR1 is DFQATT and CDR2 is SNEGSKA (reference sequence). The CDR3: CSARDGASGGHEQFF. The CDR3 region has the DNA TGCAGTGCTAGAGATGGGGCTAGCGGGGGCCATGAGCAGTTCTTC.

This chain joins TRBV19 and TRBJ2-6; 8 bases line up with TRBD1. Per germline, CDR1 LNHDA and CDR2 SQIVND (reference sequence). V trimming: 5 bases; J trimming: 0 bases; junction bases outside the gene matches: 12. The CDR3 consists of 19 residues. The CDR3 is CASSAIPGQVLSGANVLTF. CDR3 nucleotide sequence: TGTGCCAGTAGTGCTATACCGGGACAGGTGCTCTCTGGGGCCAACGTCCTGACTTTC.

This clonotype was seen repeatedly, ten times or more. The chain recombines TRBV9 with TRBJ2-3; TRBD2 matches at 9 bases. The CDR3 runs 15 residues. Germline V gives CDR1 SGDLS, CDR2 YYNGEE. V was pared by 6 bases and J by 1 base, with 6 bases of the junction left unmatched. CDR3 bases: TGTGCCAGCACCCCACGGACTAGCGGCACAGATACGCAGTATTTT. It codes for CASTPRTSGTDTQYF.

V and J are TRBV29-1 and TRBJ2-2; D unresolved. The length of the CDR3 is 13 residues. Germline V CDR1 and CDR2: SQVTM, ANQGSEA. Deletions cut 8 bases from V and 0 bases from J, with 10 bases between. CDR3 nucleotide sequence: TGCAGCTTACTCAATACGAACACCGGGGAGCTGTTTTTT. Translated, it gives CSLLNTNTGELFF.

The chain carries TRBV29-1 and TRBJ1-1, with TRBD1 identical over 7 bases. Trimming removed 2 bases from V and 6 bases from J; junction bases left unmatched: 12. CDR3 size: 15 residues. CDR1 and CDR2 (germline): SQVTM, ANQGSEA. The CDR3 nucleotides read TGCAGCGTTGAAACTAGGGGGACAGCCCGATCTGAAGCTTTCTTT. Translated, it gives CSVETRGTARSEAFF.

Notes on this clonotype: One base away lies a much larger clone, so this may be a sequencing read error. This rearrangement joins TRBV7-9 to TRBJ2-3, with 8 nucleotides matching TRBD2. The trim removed 5 bases at V and 4 bases at J, leaving 8 bases unmatched. Germline V gene data show CDR1 as SEHNR and CDR2 as FQNEAQ (reference sequence). The CDR3 consists of 15 residues. This CDR3 reads CASSPPGRDSDTQYF. As DNA, the CDR3 is TGTGCCAGCAGCCCGCCCGGGAGGGACTCAGATACGCAGTATTTT.

The genes are TRBV7-2 and TRBJ2-1; D gene uncertain. The CDR3 is 14 residues long. Looked up from germline, CDR1 is SGHTA and CDR2 is FQGNSA. Trimming took 1 base from V and 5 from J, leaving 9 bases between them. CDR3 bases: TGTGCCAGCAGCTTAGGGCCCCGGAACAATGAGCAGTTCTTC. Amino acid sequence: CASSLGPRNNEQFF.

The chain couples TRBV12-3 or TRBV12-4 to TRBJ1-1, with D tentatively TRBD1 (5 bases). Trimming pared 6 bases from V and 10 bases from J, leaving 18 bases between. The CDR3 extends over 13 amino acids. This CDR3 reads CASRLGTGLRAFF. Here the CDR3 DNA reads TGTGCCAGCAGGTTGGGCACGGGACTCCGAGCTTTCTTT.

The chain couples TRBV9 to TRBJ1-1; 7 positions agree with TRBD1. V gave up 3 bases and J gave up 7 bases; unmatched junction bases: 12. CDR1 and CDR2 from the germline V gene are SGDLS and YYNGEE. The CDR3 consists of 15 residues. The CDR3 is CASSAHSEGAFEAFF. In DNA form, the CDR3 reads TGTGCCAGCAGCGCCCATTCGGAGGGGGCTTTTGAAGCTTTCTTT.

This clonotype has at least ten counts. The chain is built from TRBV20-1 and TRBJ2-7, with D maybe TRBD1 (6 bases). The V gene lost 6 bases and the J gene lost 2 bases, with 17 bases spanning the gap. Germline CDR1 DFQATT, CDR2 SNEGSKA (reference sequence). This CDR3 has 14 residues. The CDR3 nucleotides are TGCAGTGCGCCTATCACAGGGACGCCCTACGAGCAGTACTTC. Translated: CSAPITGTPYEQYF.